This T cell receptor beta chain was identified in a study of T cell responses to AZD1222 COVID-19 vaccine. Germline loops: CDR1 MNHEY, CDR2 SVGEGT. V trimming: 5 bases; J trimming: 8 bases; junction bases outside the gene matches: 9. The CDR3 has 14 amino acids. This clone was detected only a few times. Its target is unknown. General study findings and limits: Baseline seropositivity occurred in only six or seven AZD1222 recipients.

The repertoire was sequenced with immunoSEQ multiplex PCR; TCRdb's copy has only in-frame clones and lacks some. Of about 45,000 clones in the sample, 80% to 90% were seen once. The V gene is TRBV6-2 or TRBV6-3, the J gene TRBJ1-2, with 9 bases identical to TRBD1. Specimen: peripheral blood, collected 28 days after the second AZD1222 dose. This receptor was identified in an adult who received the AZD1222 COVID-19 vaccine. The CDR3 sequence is CASSADRGIGGYTF. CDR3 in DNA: TGTGCCAGCAGTGCGGACAGGGGAATCGGGGGCTACACCTTC.